A selection of T cell receptor beta chains follows, all from one sample in a study of blood T cells in healthy people across ages. TCRdb re-called the 5' RACE reads through MiXCR, storing one row per CDR3 protein. The repertoire holds about 780,000 distinct CDR3 sequences, with 35% to 60% as singletons. The specimen sequenced was blood. The receptors were sampled from an elderly man in good health. Both conserved end residues are part of each CDR3. A D gene is named only where the DNA matches it firmly. A row's size may be missing; if present it is once, few, many or a size class.

CDR3 DNA: TGTGCCAGCAGCTCCGGCCCCGGGACAGGGGACTATGGCTACACCTTC
CDR3 protein: CASSSGPGTGDYGYTF
D gene: TRBD1
clone size: .
V gene: TRBV7-9
J gene: TRBJ1-2

CDR3 DNA: TGTGCCAGCAGCCGAGATTATGGGCTAGCGGGAGATACGCAGTATTTT
CDR3 protein: CASSRDYGLAGDTQYF
D gene: TRBD2
clone size: .
V gene: TRBV3-1
J gene: TRBJ2-3

CDR3 DNA: TGTGCCACCTCGAGGGCAGGGAACTACGAGCAGTACTTC
CDR3 protein: CATSRAGNYEQYF
D gene: .
clone size: few
V gene: TRBV24-1
J gene: TRBJ2-7

CDR3 DNA: TGCAGTGCCCCGCGGGCTAGCGGGAGCTACGAGCAGTACTTC
CDR3 protein: CSAPRASGSYEQYF
D gene: TRBD2
clone size: .
V gene: TRBV20-1
J gene: TRBJ2-7

CDR3 DNA: TGCGCCAGCAGCTTGGTCCCTGTACCGGGACTAGCGGGAAGGGATGAGCAGTTCTTC
CDR3 protein: CASSLVPVPGLAGRDEQFF
D gene: TRBD2
clone size: few
V gene: TRBV5-1
J gene: TRBJ2-1

CDR3 DNA: TGTGCCACCTCGCGGGAGGGCCTTAACGAGCAGTACTTC
CDR3 protein: CATSREGLNEQYF
D gene: TRBD2
clone size: .
V gene: TRBV10-3
J gene: TRBJ2-7

CDR3 DNA: TGTGCCAGCTCAAATTACCAAGAGACCCAGTACTTC
CDR3 protein: CASSNYQETQYF
D gene: .
clone size: .
V gene: TRBV18
J gene: TRBJ2-5

CDR3 DNA: TGTGCCAGCAGCCGGCTGGGGCAAGAGACCCAGTACTTC
CDR3 protein: CASSRLGQETQYF
D gene: .
clone size: once
V gene: TRBV4-2
J gene: TRBJ2-5

CDR3 DNA: TGTGCCAGCAGCCCCCTAGCGCGTGCTGACAATGAGCAGTTCTTC
CDR3 protein: CASSPLARADNEQFF
D gene: .
clone size: .
V gene: TRBV13
J gene: TRBJ2-1

CDR3 DNA: TGTGCCAGCAGCCCCACCACTGGTTCCTACGAGCAGTACTTC
CDR3 protein: CASSPTTGSYEQYF
D gene: .
clone size: few
V gene: TRBV3-1
J gene: TRBJ2-7

CDR3 DNA: TGTGCCATCAGTGAGTCGGATATGAGGACCGGGGAGCTGTTTTTT
CDR3 protein: CAISESDMRTGELFF
D gene: .
clone size: few
V gene: TRBV10-3
J gene: TRBJ2-2

CDR3 DNA: TGTGCCAGCAGCTTCCGGACTAGCGATAACAATGAGCAGTTCTTC
CDR3 protein: CASSFRTSDNNEQFF
D gene: TRBD2
clone size: few
V gene: TRBV5-4
J gene: TRBJ2-1

CDR3 DNA: TGTGCCAGCAGTGGACAGATAACTAATGAAAAACTGTTTTTT
CDR3 protein: CASSGQITNEKLFF
D gene: .
clone size: few
V gene: TRBV12-3/TRBV12-4
J gene: TRBJ1-4

CDR3 DNA: TGCAGTGCTAGAGGTGGACAGGGCATTAACTATGGCTACACCTTC
CDR3 protein: CSARGGQGINYGYTF
D gene: TRBD1
clone size: .
V gene: TRBV20-1
J gene: TRBJ1-2

CDR3 DNA: TGTGCCACCAGCAGCCCTGAATATCAAGAGACCCAGTACTTC
CDR3 protein: CATSSPEYQETQYF
D gene: .
clone size: .
V gene: TRBV15
J gene: TRBJ2-5

CDR3 DNA: TGTGCCAGCAGTCTTCAGGGGGGAGCTCAGCCCCAGCATTTT
CDR3 protein: CASSLQGGAQPQHF
D gene: TRBD1
clone size: few
V gene: TRBV12-3/TRBV12-4
J gene: TRBJ1-5

CDR3 DNA: TGTGCCAGCAGCCAGGGAGCGGACCTCTACGAGCAGTACTTC
CDR3 protein: CASSQGADLYEQYF
D gene: .
clone size: few
V gene: TRBV7-2
J gene: TRBJ2-7

CDR3 DNA: TGTGCCACCAGGTTGGACACGACGCCTCACTACGAGCAGTACTTC
CDR3 protein: CATRLDTTPHYEQYF
D gene: .
clone size: few
V gene: TRBV6-2/TRBV6-3
J gene: TRBJ2-7

CDR3 DNA: TGTGCCATCAGTGAGGGGGGCGGCACAGATACGCAGTATTTT
CDR3 protein: CAISEGGGTDTQYF
D gene: .
clone size: once
V gene: TRBV10-3
J gene: TRBJ2-3

CDR3 DNA: TGTGCCAGCAGCCGAGGGACAGGGATTATGAACACTGAAGCTTTCTTT
CDR3 protein: CASSRGTGIMNTEAFF
D gene: TRBD1
clone size: .
V gene: TRBV5-8
J gene: TRBJ1-1

CDR3 DNA: TGTGCCAGCAGCCCACTGCCGGGGCCAGGCTACGAGCAGTACTTC
CDR3 protein: CASSPLPGPGYEQYF
D gene: .
clone size: .
V gene: TRBV5-8
J gene: TRBJ2-7

CDR3 DNA: TGTGCCAGCAGCCGAGACGGGAGTTACAATGAGCAGTTCTTC
CDR3 protein: CASSRDGSYNEQFF
D gene: .
clone size: few
V gene: TRBV3-1
J gene: TRBJ2-1

CDR3 DNA: TGTGCCAGCAGCCAAGAACTAGCGGGAGGCACCCCCTACGAGCAGTACTTC
CDR3 protein: CASSQELAGGTPYEQYF
D gene: TRBD2
clone size: few
V gene: TRBV4-2
J gene: TRBJ2-7

CDR3 DNA: TGTGCCAGCAGTTACTTGACTAGCGGGGTGGGTACTGAGCAGTACTTC
CDR3 protein: CASSYLTSGVGTEQYF
D gene: TRBD2
clone size: once
V gene: TRBV6-5
J gene: TRBJ2-5

CDR3 DNA: TGTGCCAGCAGTTACTCGAGACTAGCGGGAAGGGATACGCAGTATTTT
CDR3 protein: CASSYSRLAGRDTQYF
D gene: TRBD2
clone size: .
V gene: TRBV6-5
J gene: TRBJ2-3

CDR3 DNA: TGTGCCATCAGACGACAGGGAGTTACAGATACGCAGTATTTT
CDR3 protein: CAIRRQGVTDTQYF
D gene: TRBD1
clone size: .
V gene: TRBV10-3
J gene: TRBJ2-3

CDR3 DNA: TGTGCCAGCAGTTACGAGGTAGACTTCCAGCGGGGATTGAATGAGCAGTTCTTC
CDR3 protein: CASSYEVDFQRGLNEQFF
D gene: TRBD2
clone size: .
V gene: TRBV6-7
J gene: TRBJ2-1

CDR3 DNA: TGTGCCAGCAGCCCGAGGGGGGATCTCTACAATGAGCAGTTCTTC
CDR3 protein: CASSPRGDLYNEQFF
D gene: .
clone size: once
V gene: TRBV3-1
J gene: TRBJ2-1

CDR3 DNA: TGTGCCAGCAGTTACTCACAGGGGGCGAACACCGGGGAGCTGTTTTTT
CDR3 protein: CASSYSQGANTGELFF
D gene: TRBD1
clone size: .
V gene: TRBV6-6
J gene: TRBJ2-2

CDR3 DNA: TGTGCTAGTGGAGTGACAGGGGGCGCAGATACGCAGTATTTT
CDR3 protein: CASGVTGGADTQYF
D gene: TRBD1
clone size: few
V gene: TRBV12-5
J gene: TRBJ2-3

CDR3 DNA: TGTGCCAGCAGTGTCCCGGACACCTCCATGAACACTGAAGCTTTCTTT
CDR3 protein: CASSVPDTSMNTEAFF
D gene: .
clone size: .
V gene: TRBV28
J gene: TRBJ1-1

CDR3 DNA: TGTGCCAGCAAAAATAGGGGATGGGATAATGAGCAGTACTTC
CDR3 protein: CASKNRGWDNEQYF
D gene: .
clone size: .
V gene: TRBV6-2/TRBV6-3
J gene: TRBJ2-7

CDR3 DNA: TGCGCCAGCAGCTTGGACCCGCTAGCAGCGGGTGGAGAGACCCAGTACTTC
CDR3 protein: CASSLDPLAAGGETQYF
D gene: .
clone size: few
V gene: TRBV5-1
J gene: TRBJ2-5

CDR3 DNA: TGTGCCAGCAGTCCGGAGACTAGGTGGGGCCAAGAGACCCAGTACTTC
CDR3 protein: CASSPETRWGQETQYF
D gene: .
clone size: .
V gene: TRBV7-2
J gene: TRBJ2-5

CDR3 DNA: TGTGCCAGCAGTTTGGCGGATCCCTACGAGCAGTACTTC
CDR3 protein: CASSLADPYEQYF
D gene: .
clone size: .
V gene: TRBV12-3/TRBV12-4
J gene: TRBJ2-7

CDR3 DNA: TGTGCCAGCAATCCTGGGGGGGCAGGAAGTAATGAAAAACTGTTTTTT
CDR3 protein: CASNPGGAGSNEKLFF
D gene: .
clone size: .
V gene: TRBV12-3/TRBV12-4
J gene: TRBJ1-4

CDR3 DNA: TGTGCCAGCAGTTTCCCGGGACAGAGAGTCCACGAGCAGTACTTC
CDR3 protein: CASSFPGQRVHEQYF
D gene: TRBD1
clone size: .
V gene: TRBV28
J gene: TRBJ2-7

CDR3 DNA: TGTGCTAGCAGCACGGGACTAGCGGGAAGGACCGGGGAGCTGTTTTTT
CDR3 protein: CASSTGLAGRTGELFF
D gene: TRBD2
clone size: .
V gene: TRBV7-7
J gene: TRBJ2-2

CDR3 DNA: TGTGCCAGCAGCCAAGAAACGGGGCTAGCGGGAGGAGAGACCCAGTTCTTC
CDR3 protein: CASSQETGLAGGETQFF
D gene: TRBD2
clone size: .
V gene: TRBV3-1
J gene: TRBJ2-1

CDR3 DNA: TGCAGTGCTAGCAGGGGCAGACTAGTCTACGAGCAGTACTTC
CDR3 protein: CSASRGRLVYEQYF
D gene: .
clone size: once
V gene: TRBV20-1
J gene: TRBJ2-7

CDR3 DNA: TGCGCCAGCACCCCAATAACCGGACAGGTCTACGAGCAGTACTTC
CDR3 protein: CASTPITGQVYEQYF
D gene: TRBD1
clone size: few
V gene: TRBV5-1
J gene: TRBJ2-7

CDR3 DNA: TGTGCCAGCAGTCTCCACCACGGGACTAGCGGTCAAGAGACCCAGTACTTC
CDR3 protein: CASSLHHGTSGQETQYF
D gene: TRBD2
clone size: .
V gene: TRBV12-3/TRBV12-4
J gene: TRBJ2-5

CDR3 DNA: TGCAGTGCCCAGGACAGGGTTAAAAGAGCCCAGCATTTT
CDR3 protein: CSAQDRVKRAQHF
D gene: TRBD1
clone size: once
V gene: TRBV20-1
J gene: TRBJ1-5

CDR3 DNA: TGCAGCGTTGCCCAGGGGACTTACGAGCAGTACTTC
CDR3 protein: CSVAQGTYEQYF
D gene: .
clone size: few
V gene: TRBV29-1
J gene: TRBJ2-7